Below are 24 T cell receptor beta chains sequenced from a single sample in a study of blood T cells in healthy people across ages. Next came a second PCR, run for about 7 to 12 cycles, which used a sample-barcoded 5' primer along with a J-beta primer mix. MiXCR, applied by TCRdb to the 5' RACE reads, yields one record per CDR3 protein. The profile shows 800,000 or so distinct CDR3 sequences, 20% to 30% of them singletons. These same data were also listed under a study on T cells of mothers and their children.

Sequencing used blood. The receptor source for this set is a boy under 18 in good health.

This clonotype was found a few times. The V gene is TRBV20-1, the J gene TRBJ1-4; 9 nucleotides line up with TRBD1. CDR3 length: 14 amino acids. The V segment lost 5 bases and the J segment 5 bases; nucleotides outside the gene matches: 6. Germline V gene lookup returns CDR1 DFQATT and CDR2 SNEGSKA (reference sequence). Written as DNA, the CDR3 is TGCAGTGCTTATGCCGGGACAGGGAATGAAAAACTGTTTTTT. It is translated as CSAYAGTGNEKLFF.

This clonotype was observed a few times. V usage is TRBV20-1 and J usage is TRBJ2-3, with TRBD1 as a possible D gene (5 bases). The CDR3 runs to 13 residues. Germline CDR1 and CDR2: DFQATT and SNEGSKA (reference sequence). Trimming shortened V by 6 bases and J by 4 bases, and 14 bases separated the two germline ends. In DNA form, the CDR3 reads TGCAGTGCGACAGAAGGGTTCCCAGATACGCAGTATTTT. Its translation is CSATEGFPDTQYF.

This clonotype occurred a few times. The chain combines TRBV12-3 or TRBV12-4 with TRBJ2-3; no reliable D call. The CDR3 extends over 14 amino acids. Between the trimmed V and J ends, which lost 3 bases and 4 bases, there was a span of 11 bases. CDR3 amino acids: CASSFKGPPDTQYF. Written as DNA, the CDR3 is TGTGCCAGCAGTTTTAAAGGTCCTCCAGATACGCAGTATTTT.

The chain carries TRBV12-3 or TRBV12-4 and TRBJ2-7; D not certain. Trimming shortened V by 8 bases and J by 0 bases, and 5 bases separated the two germline ends. The length of the CDR3 is 11 residues. The CDR3 region has the DNA TGTGCCAGCGCTTTCTCCTACGAGCAGTACTTC. It yields the protein CASAFSYEQYF.

This clonotype was observed a few times. One end of the junction is discordant with germline, which a read error may explain. The J gene is TRBJ2-5, the V gene TRBV5-1; 11 bases agree with TRBD2. Germline V gene lookup returns CDR1 SGHRS and CDR2 YFSETQ. The CDR3 covers 16 residues. Here the CDR3 DNA reads TGCGCCAGCAGCTTGTGGCTTAGCGGGGGGGAAGAGGCCCAGTACTTC. It translates to CASSLWLSGGEEAQYF.

As concerns this clonotype: The junction shows a germline mismatch at one end, possibly a read error. The chain links TRBV27 to TRBJ2-4; TRBD1 agrees at 9 bases. This CDR3 has 16 amino acids. Germline CDR1 MNHEY, CDR2 SMNVEV (reference sequence). The CDR3 here is CASSFRDRASKNIRYF. CDR3 sequence (DNA): TGTGCCAGCAGTTTCCGGGACAGGGCTTCCAAAAACATTCGGTACTTC.

This clonotype was observed a handful of times. V and J are TRBV5-1 and TRBJ2-5, with D perhaps being TRBD1 or TRBD2 (5 bases each). The germline CDR1 and CDR2 sequences are SGHRS and YFSETQ. The ends were cut back, 4 bases at V and 4 bases at J, with 14 bases in the middle. The CDR3 is 14 amino acids. The CDR3 protein is CASSPGSRGETQYF. The CDR3 nucleotides read TGCGCCAGCAGCCCCGGGTCGAGGGGAGAGACCCAGTACTTC.

This clonotype was counted at least ten times. The chain carries TRBV5-1 and TRBJ2-5; 7 nucleotides line up with TRBD1. The CDR3 is 15 amino acids. The trim removed 4 bases at V and 2 bases at J, leaving 8 bases unmatched. Per germline, CDR1 SGHRS and CDR2 YFSETQ. CDR3: CASSPGQRWQETQYF. The CDR3, as DNA: TGCGCCAGCAGCCCGGGACAGCGGTGGCAAGAGACCCAGTACTTC.

J is TRBJ2-5 and V is TRBV7-9; 8 bases line up with TRBD2. J gave up 2 bases and V 3 bases, and 5 bases lay outside the gene matches. The CDR3 has 15 amino acids. CDR1 is SEHNR and CDR2 is FQNEAQ in the germline V gene (reference sequence). The CDR3 nucleotides are TGTGCCAGCAGCTTTCGGGGGGGGACTCAAGAGACCCAGTACTTC. Protein product: CASSFRGGTQETQYF.

A few counts support this clonotype. The chain recombines TRBV29-1 with TRBJ1-5, with 10 bases that match TRBD1. This CDR3 region has 14 residues. Germline CDR1 and CDR2: SQVTM and ANQGSEA. V shed 4 bases and J 3 bases; nucleotides not matched to a gene: 3. CDR3 protein: CSVGGQGLNQPQHF. For the CDR3, the DNA is TGCAGCGTTGGGGGACAGGGGCTCAATCAGCCCCAGCATTTT.

This clonotype appeared many times. This chain uses TRBV27 with TRBJ1-1, with 8 positions matching TRBD1. The CDR3 loop spans 14 amino acids. Trimming took 8 bases from V and 5 from J; bases not matched to a gene: 10. CDR1 is MNHEY, CDR2 SMNVEV, per germline (reference sequence). CDR3 protein: CASSRQGAGTEAFF. The CDR3 DNA follows: TGTGCCAGCTCTAGGCAGGGGGCCGGAACTGAAGCTTTCTTT.

This clonotype occurred a few times. This sequence joins TRBV4-3 and TRBJ2-1; D assignment may be TRBD1 or TRBD2 (5 bases each). Between the trimmed V and J ends, which lost 4 bases and 0 bases, there was a span of 16 bases. The CDR3 consists of 17 residues. CDR1 and CDR2 (germline): LGHNA, YSLEER. The CDR3 loop is CASSPNGAASSYNEQFF. The CDR3 nucleotides read TGCGCCAGCAGCCCCAACGGGGCAGCAAGCTCCTACAATGAGCAGTTCTTC.

The rearrangement joins TRBV6-5 to TRBJ2-1; D gene unclear. Looked up from germline, CDR1 is MNHEY and CDR2 is SVGAGI. CDR3 length equals 14 residues. V was clipped by 5 bases and J by 0 bases, with 8 bases between them. The CDR3 here is CASSAYSSYNEQFF. The CDR3 region has the DNA TGTGCCAGCAGTGCATACTCCTCCTACAATGAGCAGTTCTTC.

This clonotype was detected only a few times. The V gene is TRBV12-3 or TRBV12-4, the J gene TRBJ1-4; the D gene is possibly TRBD1 (5 bases). This CDR3 contains 16 residues. V was clipped by 2 bases and J by 11 bases, with 21 bases between them. CDR3 nucleotide sequence: TGTGCCAGCAGTTTAAGGTCGGCAGGGTTTATTCAGAAACTGTTTTTT. Protein: CASSLRSAGFIQKLFF.

In this sample, this clonotype turned up a few times. V and J are TRBV29-1 and TRBJ2-7; the match to TRBD2 covers 9 bases. This CDR3 region has 14 residues. Germline CDR1 SQVTM, CDR2 ANQGSEA. V was clipped by 0 bases and J by 6 bases; unmatched bases: 6. The DNA of the CDR3 is TGCAGCGTTGAAGAGACGGGCGGGAGGGGCGAGCAGTACTTC. Its translation is CSVEETGGRGEQYF.

There are a few counts of this clonotype. Here the CDR3 reads CASTPREQVGNTIYF. The CDR3 DNA follows: TGTGCCAGCACACCCCGGGAACAGGTTGGAAACACCATATATTTT. This chain connects TRBV6-2 or TRBV6-3 to TRBJ1-3; D may be TRBD1 (5 bases). Trimming removed 7 bases from V and 3 bases from J, with 16 bases in between. The CDR3 runs to 15 residues. Germline CDR1 reads MNHEY; CDR2 reads SVGEGT.

This clonotype was counted a few times. J is TRBJ2-7 and V is TRBV29-1; D is undetermined. This CDR3 has 12 residues. The V gene's germline CDR1 is SQVTM and CDR2 ANQGSEA. Trimming removed 0 bases at V and 3 bases at J, with 6 bases between. CDR3 in amino acids: CSVEDVSYEQYF. The CDR3 DNA sequence: TGCAGCGTTGAAGATGTCAGCTACGAGCAGTACTTC.

About this clonotype itself: An end of the junction does not agree with germline; a read error may underlie this. The J gene is TRBJ1-5, the V gene TRBV18; D is uncertain. Germline CDR1 reads KGHSH; CDR2 reads LQKENI. CDR3 length: 12 residues. The chain's CDR3 is CASSGGVQPQHF. Here the CDR3 DNA reads TGCGCCAGCTCAGGCGGGGTTCAGCCCCAGCATTTT.

This rearrangement joins TRBV7-3 to TRBJ2-1; 13 bases map to TRBD2. Germline CDR1 SGHTA, CDR2 FQGTGA. The CDR3 sequence is 15 residues long. V dropped 5 bases and J dropped 9; count of bases not matched to a gene: 7. The CDR3 DNA sequence: TGTGCCAGCAGCCTTACTAGCGGGAGGGAGCGTGAGCAGTTCTTC. Its protein product is CASSLTSGREREQFF.

There are many counts of this clonotype. The chain is built from TRBV7-9 and TRBJ2-5; 9 bases are shared with TRBD2. Germline V gene lookup returns CDR1 SEHNR and CDR2 FQNEAQ (reference sequence). The CDR3 runs to 14 residues. V lost 5 bases, J lost 1 base, and 2 bases stayed unmatched. DNA for the CDR3: TGTGCCAGCAGCAGAGCGGGGGGCCAAGAGACCCAGTACTTC. Its translation is CASSRAGGQETQYF.

This rearrangement joins TRBV27 to TRBJ2-7, with unresolved D. Looked up from germline, CDR1 is MNHEY and CDR2 is SMNVEV (reference sequence). The CDR3 runs 16 residues. The V and J ends lost 5 bases and 3 bases respectively, with 20 bases between them. CDR3 sequence (DNA): TGTGCCAGCAGTCGAGACGAGGAAAATAGGGTCTACGAGCAGTACTTC. It codes for CASSRDEENRVYEQYF.

This clonotype turned up a few times. This sequence joins TRBV7-9 and TRBJ2-3; the D gene could be TRBD1 or TRBD2 (7 bases each). The V gene's germline CDR1 is SEHNR and CDR2 FQNEAQ (reference sequence). This CDR3 has 17 residues. V gave up 5 bases and J gave up 2 bases, with 20 bases separating them. CDR3 loop: CASSPPGGGGTTDTQYF. The CDR3 DNA is TGTGCCAGCAGCCCCCCAGGGGGGGGAGGGACCACAGATACGCAGTATTTT.

The chain couples TRBV12-3 or TRBV12-4 to TRBJ2-5, with D perhaps TRBD2 (6 bases). This CDR3 spans 15 amino acids. V gave up 8 bases and J gave up 1 base, with 17 bases separating them. CDR3 protein: CASSLGTGRQETQYF. The CDR3 nucleotides are TGTGCCAGCTCCCTCGGGACTGGACGCCAAGAGACCCAGTACTTC.

This clonotype has more than one count but fewer than ten. The chain joins TRBV7-2 to TRBJ1-1; 8 bases are a match to TRBD1. This CDR3 is 14 amino acids long. Germline-derived CDR1 and CDR2 are SGHTA and FQGNSA. Trimming at V came to 5 bases and at J to 6 bases, leaving 8 bases not matched to a gene. The CDR3 spells CASSPRTGRPEAFF. DNA of the CDR3: TGTGCCAGCAGCCCACGGACAGGGCGACCTGAAGCTTTCTTT.